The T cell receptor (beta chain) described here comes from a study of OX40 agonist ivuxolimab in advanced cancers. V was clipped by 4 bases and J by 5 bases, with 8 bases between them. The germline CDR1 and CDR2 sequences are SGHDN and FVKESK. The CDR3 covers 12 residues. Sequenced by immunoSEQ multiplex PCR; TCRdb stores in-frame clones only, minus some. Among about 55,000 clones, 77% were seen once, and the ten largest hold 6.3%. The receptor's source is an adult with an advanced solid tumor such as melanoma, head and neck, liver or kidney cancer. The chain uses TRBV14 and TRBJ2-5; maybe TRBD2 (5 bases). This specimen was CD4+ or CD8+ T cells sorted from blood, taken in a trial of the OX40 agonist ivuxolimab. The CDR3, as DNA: TGTGCCAGCAGCCTTCGAGGGGAGACCCAGTACTTC. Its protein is CASSLRGETQYF.